This TCR beta chain emerged from a study of blood T cell repertoires in COVID-19. Study-wide context: The origin of the acute and convalescent COVID-19 samples was the United States, Italy and Spain. The analysed material was cDNA or gDNA that came from T cells, B-cell-depleted T cells, or PBMCs.

Germline CDR1 LGHNA, CDR2 YNFKEQ. Trimming at V came to 4 bases and at J to 4 bases, leaving 7 bases not matched to a gene. This CDR3 has 15 amino acids. The repertoire was sequenced with immunoSEQ multiplex PCR; TCRdb's copy has only in-frame clones and lacks some. The sample has roughly 110,000 clones; almost 85% are singletons. The chain carries TRBV4-2 and TRBJ2-1, with 7 bases that match TRBD2. The clonotype originates from a human donor in a cohort sampled during active COVID-19. The sequenced sample was peripheral blood. The CDR3 region is CASSPERDSYNEQFF. The CDR3 nucleotides read TGTGCCAGCAGCCCCGAGCGGGATTCTTACAATGAGCAGTTCTTC.